The T cell receptor (beta chain) under discussion was sequenced for a study of blood T cell repertoires in COVID-19. About the study: Donors in the United States, Italy and Spain gave samples during acute or convalescent COVID-19. T cells, B-cell-depleted T cells, or PBMCs provided the cDNA or gDNA that served as material.

CDR3 length: 11 amino acids. The V and J ends lost 10 bases and 3 bases respectively, with 10 bases between them. Germline lookup yields CDR1 LNHDA and CDR2 SQIVND (reference sequence). This clone was seen a handful of times. In Seattle, patients joined the study during active infection and were tracked longitudinally. The authors' processing: Amplification with reference gene primers provided the estimates of nucleated cell counts. The repertoire was sequenced with immunoSEQ multiplex PCR; TCRdb's copy has only in-frame clones and lacks some. V and J calls and clone size are as listed in that table; D and trimming were resolved from the DNA. The data show 200,000 to 250,000 clones, 80% to 95% seen once.

The TCR was taken from a man in his sixties with COVID-19, enrolled during active disease. Sequencing input: peripheral blood. The rearrangement links TRBV19 to TRBJ2-7, with no clear D. The CDR3 sequence: CATATYYEQYF. The CDR3, as DNA: TGTGCCACCGCGACTTACTACGAGCAGTACTTC.